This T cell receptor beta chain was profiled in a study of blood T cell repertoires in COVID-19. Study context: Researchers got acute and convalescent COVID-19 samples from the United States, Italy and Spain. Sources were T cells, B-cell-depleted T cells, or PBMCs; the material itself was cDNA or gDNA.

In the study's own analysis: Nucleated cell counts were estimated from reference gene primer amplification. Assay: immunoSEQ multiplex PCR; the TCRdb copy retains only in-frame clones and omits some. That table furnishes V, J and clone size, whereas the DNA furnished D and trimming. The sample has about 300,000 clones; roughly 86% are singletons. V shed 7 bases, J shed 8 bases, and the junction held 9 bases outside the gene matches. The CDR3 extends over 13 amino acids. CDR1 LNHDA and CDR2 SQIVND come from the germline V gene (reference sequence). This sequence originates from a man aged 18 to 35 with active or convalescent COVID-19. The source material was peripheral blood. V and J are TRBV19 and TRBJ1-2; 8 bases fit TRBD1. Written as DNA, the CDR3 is TGTGCCAGTAATTTACGGACAGGGTTCGGCTACACCTTC. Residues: CASNLRTGFGYTF. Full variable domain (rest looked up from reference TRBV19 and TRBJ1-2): DGGITQSPKYLFRKEGQNVTLSCEQNLNHDAMYWYRQDPGQGLRLIYYSQIVNDFQKGDIAEGYSVSREKKESFPLTVTSAQKNPTAFYLCASNLRTGFGYTFGSGTRLTVV.